The 14 T cell receptor beta chains in this list originate from one sample, sequenced in a study of cytomegalovirus exposure and HLA in healthy donors listed by TCRdb under 2017. To prepare the library, the immunoSEQ multiplex PCR assay was applied. The multiplex PCR relied on a mix of 60 forward primers for TCR Vbeta segments and 13 reverse primers for TCR Jbeta segments. Here the immuneACCESS table is served through TCRdb, limited to in-frame sequences with V and J called. Missing clones are a known gap in these copies; in checked studies unresolved V genes cover under half, and the rest lacks a known reason. For this sample there are roughly 80,000 clones; roughly 65% appear just once. The top ten clonotypes cover 4% to 4.5% of the sample. Sequencing input: PBMCs. The source is a male donor in good health and CMV-seropositive.

The J gene is TRBJ1-6, the V gene TRBV7-2, with 7 bases fitting TRBD1. Trimming at V came to 4 bases and at J to 14 bases, leaving 17 bases not matched to a gene. Germline V gene sequence: CDR1 SGHTA, CDR2 FQGNSA. The CDR3 extends over 16 amino acids. In nucleotides, the CDR3 is TGTGCCAGCAGCTCCTACGAAGACAGGGCCGTAGGGACCCTCCACTTT. Its protein product is CASSSYEDRAVGTLHF.

V usage is TRBV11-3 and J usage is TRBJ1-3, with no clear D. The ends were cut back, 5 bases at V and 0 bases at J, with 11 bases in the middle. CDR3 length equals 15 residues. The germline gives CDR1 SGHNT, CDR2 YENEEA. The CDR3: CASSARSGSGNTIYF. CDR3 sequence (DNA): TGTGCCAGCAGCGCCCGTTCCGGCTCTGGAAACACCATATATTTT.

The chain has TRBV19 and TRBJ1-1, with TRBD1 matching over 8 bases. After removal of 7 bases from V and 5 bases from J, the junction contained 12 bases not matched to a gene. Germline lookup yields CDR1 LNHDA and CDR2 SQIVND (reference sequence). There are 15 residues in the CDR3. CDR3 sequence (DNA): TGTGCCAGTATACAGGGGGGATCCCGGGGGACTGAAGCTTTCTTT. Its translation: CASIQGGSRGTEAFF. Supplemented by reference TRBV19 and TRBJ1-1, the full variable domain reads DGGITQSPKYLFRKEGQNVTLSCEQNLNHDAMYWYRQDPGQGLRLIYYSQIVNDFQKGDIAEGYSVSREKKESFPLTVTSAQKNPTAFYLCASIQGGSRGTEAFFGQGTRLTVV.

The rearrangement uses TRBV6-5 and TRBJ2-5, with 11 bases lining up with TRBD2. V shed 7 bases, J shed 4 bases, and the junction held 8 bases outside the gene matches. The V gene's germline CDR1 is MNHEY and CDR2 SVGAGI. This CDR3 has 15 amino acids. The CDR3 loop reads CASTLAGGRGETQYF. Written as DNA, the CDR3 is TGTGCCAGCACCCTAGCGGGAGGTAGGGGAGAGACCCAGTACTTC.

V is TRBV27 and J is TRBJ1-4; 9 nucleotides match TRBD1. The CDR3 loop spans 15 amino acids. Germline V gene lookup returns CDR1 MNHEY and CDR2 SMNVEV (reference sequence). Unmatched junction bases numbered 7, after V lost 3 bases and J lost 8 bases. The CDR3 sequence is CASSLGQGSPEKLFF. CDR3 nucleotides: TGTGCCAGCAGTTTGGGACAGGGATCGCCGGAAAAACTGTTTTTT.

The genes are TRBV16 and TRBJ2-2; tentatively, D is TRBD2 (6 bases). Trimming took off 4 bases at V and 4 bases at J, with 10 bases between the two ends. Germline V gives CDR1 KGHSY, CDR2 FQNENV. The CDR3 sequence is 14 residues long. This chain's CDR3 is CASSLPSATGELFF. For the CDR3, the DNA is TGTGCCAGCAGCCTGCCTAGCGCCACCGGGGAGCTGTTTTTT.

This clone was counted only a few times. V is TRBV18 and J is TRBJ2-7; 9 bases map to TRBD2. The CDR3 runs to 15 residues. The germline V gene encodes CDR1 KGHSH and CDR2 LQKENI. V dropped 3 bases and J dropped 3; count of bases not matched to a gene: 6. In DNA form, the CDR3 reads TGTGCCAGCTCACCCTCCGGGACTAGCCTCTACGAGCAGTACTTC. Translating gives CASSPSGTSLYEQYF.

This clone was counted between two and nine times. The rearrangement links TRBV6-6 to TRBJ1-1; the D is unclear. Germline lookup yields CDR1 MNHNY and CDR2 SVGAGI (reference sequence). The V gene lost 7 bases and the J gene lost 0 bases, with 9 bases spanning the gap. CDR3 size: 13 residues. The CDR3 loop reads CASTGVVNTEAFF. CDR3 DNA: TGTGCCAGCACCGGGGTCGTGAACACTGAAGCTTTCTTT.

This clone turned up a few times. V and J are TRBV5-6 and TRBJ1-5, with TRBD1 as a possible D gene (5 bases). The germline CDR1 and CDR2 sequences are SGHDT and YYEEEE. Trimming shortened V by 0 bases and J by 3 bases, and 13 bases separated the two germline ends. This CDR3 has 16 residues. The CDR3 protein is CASSLGQSNYNQPQHF. The CDR3, as DNA: TGTGCCAGCAGCTTGGGACAGAGCAACTACAATCAGCCCCAGCATTTT. The variable domain in full, with the rest retrieved from reference TRBV5-6 and TRBJ1-5, is DAGVTQSPTHLIKTRGQQVTLRCSPKSGHDTVSWYQQALGQGPQFIFQYYEEEERQRGNFPDRFSGHQFPNYSSELNVNALLLGDSALYLCASSLGQSNYNQPQHFGDGTRLSIL.

This chain uses TRBV5-4 with TRBJ2-2, with 8 bases that match TRBD1. The CDR3 extends over 16 amino acids. V dropped 0 bases and J dropped 4; count of bases not matched to a gene: 5. CDR1 and CDR2 from the germline V gene are SGHNT and YYREEE (reference sequence). CDR3: CASSLGRQGSTGELFF. The CDR3 DNA is TGTGCCAGCAGCTTGGGACGACAGGGGAGCACCGGGGAGCTGTTTTTT.

The chain couples TRBV30 to TRBJ2-2, with D possibly TRBD1 on 7 matching bases. The V end was cut by 4 bases, the J end by 5 bases, with 8 bases between. This CDR3 has 12 amino acids. Looked up from germline, CDR1 is GTSNPN and CDR2 is SVGIG (reference sequence). The CDR3 nucleotides read TGTGCCTGGACAGGGGGGACCGGGGAGCTGTTTTTT. Translating gives CAWTGGTGELFF.

The chain uses TRBV27 and TRBJ2-3; 9 nucleotides match TRBD1. Germline V gene sequence: CDR1 MNHEY, CDR2 SMNVEV (reference sequence). The CDR3 is 14 amino acids. After removal of 8 bases from V and 3 bases from J, the junction contained 6 bases not matched to a gene. This CDR3 is CASGDRDLTDTQYF. For the CDR3, the DNA is TGTGCCAGCGGGGACAGGGACCTGACAGATACGCAGTATTTT.

The chain recombines TRBV5-1 with TRBJ1-1; tentatively, D is TRBD1 (6 bases). Trimming cost V 4 bases and J 7 bases, with 14 bases left between them. The CDR3 runs 13 residues. Germline loops: CDR1 SGHRS, CDR2 YFSETQ. DNA for the CDR3: TGCGCCAGCAGCCCTGGACAGCTTAATGAAGCTTTCTTT. Its protein product is CASSPGQLNEAFF.

This chain links TRBV5-6 with TRBJ1-1; possible D gene TRBD1, 6 bases. V dropped 2 bases and J dropped 5 bases, with 22 bases sitting between them. The CDR3 runs to 17 residues. CDR1 and CDR2 (germline): SGHDT, YYEEEE. In DNA form, the CDR3 reads TGTGCCAGCAGCTTAGAGAAGACAGGTCAGGGCCTGACTGAAGCTTTCTTT. This codes for CASSLEKTGQGLTEAFF.